This T cell receptor (beta chain) was captured in a study of blood T cell repertoires in COVID-19 (dated by TCRdb to the early 2020s). With regard to the full study: Samples covering the acute and convalescent phases of COVID-19 were provided by collaborators in the United States, Italy and Spain. Subjects who had been exposed to COVID-19, were actively infected with it, or had recovered from it provided the deeply sampled blood TCRbeta repertoires that made up the dataset. A freely available public database, intended as a resource for researchers studying the immune response to SARS-CoV-2, is where the repertoires were released. Where available, HLA class I and class II types were taken from metadata supplied by the sample provider and were not determined by assay-based typing. Sample metadata almost always included a de-identified subject ID, COVID-19 status, age in years and sex. The prospective study material was composed of cDNA or gDNA derived from T cells, B-cell-depleted T cells, or PBMCs. Samples were obtained from the ongoing ImmuneRACE study (first 160 participants) and from about 1,300 subjects provided by 6 global collaborators.

TCRbeta CDR3 regions were amplified from genomic DNA using the immunoSEQ Assay, a bias-controlled multiplex PCR. The paper's processing steps were these. Nucleated cell counts per sample were estimated from amplification of reference gene primers within the assay. To quantify the absolute abundance of each unique TCRbeta CDR3 rearrangement, sequence reads were collapsed and filtered. For each sample, productive Simpson clonality was calculated as the square root of Simpson's diversity index over productive rearrangements. TCRdb's version of the immuneACCESS table is confined to in-frame rearrangements and falls short of the full clone set. An unresolved V gene accounts for under half of the shortfall where checked; the remainder is of unknown origin. V, J and clone size are those of that table, while D and trimming were read from the DNA. In all, the sample holds 110,000 to 150,000 clones, and 81% of those were seen once. Around 8.5% of the sample is held by the ten biggest clonotypes.

Regarding this clone: Its antigen remains undetermined. No much larger clone exists at a distance of one base, and base qualities are not known.

From the cysteine up to the phenylalanine, the CDR3 has a length of 13 residues. Only the CDR3 part of the read is kept: 39 bases, read in frame from the first base. The germline ends are 17 bases apart after V is trimmed by 8 bases and J by 10 bases. The germline V gene encodes CDR1 MNHEY and CDR2 SVGAGI. Whole blood was collected in K2EDTA tubes by collaborating institutions according to the institutions' own protocols. For TCRbeta analysis, collaborators shipped samples in one of three forms: frozen whole blood, isolated PBMCs, or DNA extracted from either of those sample types. Overall study outcomes, separate from this receptor: How much clinical and demographic metadata was included differed by source and by participant, and the metadata was provided uncurated.

The chain employs TRBV6-5 and TRBJ1-4; the D region possibly corresponds to TRBD1 (6 bases align). Sequencing used peripheral blood. This TCR came from a human donor in a cohort sampled during active COVID-19. The DNA is as follows: TGTGCCAGCTCCGGGACATACTCCGGAAAACTGTTTTTT. Translated, it reads CASSGTYSGKLFF.